The 28 T cell receptor beta chains presented below share a single source sample, sequenced in a study of T-cell memory formation after mild COVID-19. TCRdb processed the 5' RACE reads anew with MiXCR; each CDR3 protein has one entry. The table records some 200,000 distinct CDR3 sequences, over 20% of them present only once. The material sequenced was PBMCs or a T cell subset sorted from them (not recorded which). The receptors derive from an adult woman who had mild COVID-19 (a few samples of this study predate the infection). Cell type and time point are not known.

This clonotype was seen a handful of times. The gene calls are TRBV14 and TRBJ2-5; TRBD1 or TRBD2 may be the D gene (5 bases each). Germline CDR1 reads SGHDN; CDR2 reads FVKESK. Between the trimmed V and J ends, which lost 0 bases and 1 base, there was a span of 9 bases. The CDR3 spans 15 residues. The CDR3 bases are TGTGCCAGCAGCCAAGAGGGACGGACCCAAGAGACCCAGTACTTC. Its translation is CASSQEGRTQETQYF.

This clonotype occurred a few times. The J gene is TRBJ2-1, the V gene TRBV13, with D perhaps matching TRBD2 (6 bases). Germline CDR1 is PRHDT and CDR2 is FYEKMQ (reference sequence). The V end lost 3 bases, the J end lost 3 bases, and 9 bases lay between the germline ends. The CDR3 sequence is 14 residues long. Here the CDR3 reads CASSFTTSYNEQFF. CDR3 bases: TGTGCCAGCAGCTTCACGACTAGCTACAATGAGCAGTTCTTC.

This clonotype occurred once. The V and J genes are TRBV7-8 and TRBJ1-1, with D perhaps matching TRBD1 (5 bases). CDR1 and CDR2 from the germline V gene are SGHVS and FQNEAQ. CDR3 length: 15 residues. The ends were cut back, 2 bases at V and 4 bases at J, with 14 bases in the middle. In nucleotides, the CDR3 is TGTGCCAGCAGCTTATCGCGTGTTCAGGGCACTGAAGCTTTCTTT. It yields the protein CASSLSRVQGTEAFF.

This clonotype was seen only a few times. This chain links TRBV7-3 with TRBJ2-3, with 11 bases matching TRBD2. Germline CDR1 is SGHTA and CDR2 is FQGTGA. CDR3 length equals 16 residues. V shed 5 bases and J 5 bases; nucleotides not matched to a gene: 9. The CDR3 DNA reads as TGTGCCAGCAGCCTAGGAGTAGCGGGGGGGCGAGATACGCAGTATTTT. Protein sequence: CASSLGVAGGRDTQYF. Variable domain in full (rest from reference TRBV7-3 and TRBJ2-3): GAGVSQTPSNKVTEKGKYVELRCDPISGHTALYWYRQSLGQGPEFLIYFQGTGAADDSGLPNDRFFAVRPEGSVSTLKIQRTERGDSAVYLCASSLGVAGGRDTQYFGPGTRLTVL.

The J gene is TRBJ1-2, the V gene TRBV2; D is uncertain. Trimming removed 4 bases at V and 8 bases at J, with 11 bases between. This CDR3 has 12 amino acids. The germline V gene encodes CDR1 SNHLY and CDR2 FYNNEI. CDR3 sequence (DNA): TGTGCCAGCAGTGGAGGGTATCAGGGCTACACCTTC. Protein product: CASSGGYQGYTF.

The rearrangement links TRBV12-3 or TRBV12-4 to TRBJ2-7; tentatively, D is TRBD2 (6 bases). Trimming took off 7 bases at V and 7 bases at J, with 14 bases between the two ends. The CDR3 has 12 residues. CDR3 nucleotide sequence: TGTGCCAGCAACTTGGGGACTCCAGAGCAGTACTTC. Amino acids: CASNLGTPEQYF.

This clonotype was counted at least ten times. This chain connects TRBV12-3 or TRBV12-4 to TRBJ1-5, with no clear D. This CDR3 contains 13 residues. The V end was cut by 4 bases, the J end by 6 bases, with 10 bases between. Here the CDR3 DNA reads TGTGCCAGCAGTTCGGGATGGGCTCAGCCCCAGCATTTT. As protein: CASSSGWAQPQHF.

The chain employs TRBV5-1 and TRBJ2-2; 10 bases fit TRBD1. Germline CDR1 and CDR2: SGHRS and YFSETQ. The CDR3 length is 15 residues. The junction had 1 base not matched to a gene; V was cut back by 2 bases and J by 3 bases. The CDR3 is CASSFGQGDTGELFF. The CDR3 DNA reads as TGCGCCAGCAGCTTCGGACAGGGGGACACCGGGGAGCTGTTTTTT. Based on the CDR3 plus reference TRBV5-1 and TRBJ2-2, the full variable domain is KAGVTQTPRYLIKTRGQQVTLSCSPISGHRSVSWYQQTPGQGLQFLFEYFSETQRNKGNFPGRFSGRQFSNSRSEMNVSTLELGDSALYLCASSFGQGDTGELFFGEGSRLTVL.

This rearrangement joins TRBV12-3 or TRBV12-4 to TRBJ1-1, with a weak D call TRBD1 (5 bases). V shed 5 bases and J shed 0 bases, with 19 bases lying between them. CDR3 size: 17 residues. CDR3 sequence reads: CASSIMPGGIVNTEAFF. The CDR3 DNA is TGTGCCAGCAGTATAATGCCGGGGGGAATTGTGAACACTGAAGCTTTCTTT.

A few counts support this clonotype. This rearrangement joins TRBV7-3 to TRBJ2-7; D is undetermined. The CDR3 spans 13 residues. Germline assignment: CDR1 SGHTA and CDR2 FQGTGA. The V and J ends lost 3 bases and 5 bases respectively, with 11 bases between them. CDR3 nucleotides: TGTGCCAGCAGCTTGATAGGTAGAGACGAGCAGTACTTC. The encoded protein is CASSLIGRDEQYF.

This clonotype was counted many times. This chain joins TRBV27 and TRBJ2-7, with D uncertain. The CDR3 length is 13 residues. V lost 3 bases and J lost 2, with 8 bases in between. CDR1 and CDR2 from the germline V gene are MNHEY and SMNVEV (reference sequence). The CDR3 DNA reads TGTGCCAGCAGTTTGGGCAGCCCCTACGAGCAGTACTTC. Amino acid sequence: CASSLGSPYEQYF.

Only a few counts were recorded for this clonotype. The chain couples TRBV7-9 to TRBJ1-2, with D uncertain. Germline V gene data show CDR1 as SEHNR and CDR2 as FQNEAQ (reference sequence). The CDR3 is 13 residues long. V was trimmed by 6 bases and J by 4 bases, leaving 12 bases between them. CDR3 bases: TGTGCCAGCAGACACCAGGCAAGCTATGGCTACACCTTC. Translated, it gives CASRHQASYGYTF.

This clonotype was observed a few times. This chain joins TRBV6-5 and TRBJ2-7, with TRBD1 matching over 9 bases. The ends lost 5 bases at V and 6 bases at J; junction bases unmatched: 14. Germline CDR1 and CDR2: MNHEY and SVGAGI. CDR3 length equals 16 residues. The CDR3 spells CASSDPDRGLFREQYF. The CDR3 DNA follows: TGTGCCAGCAGTGACCCTGACAGGGGGTTATTCCGCGAGCAGTACTTC.

This clonotype was observed a handful of times. This sequence joins TRBV7-8 and TRBJ2-7; 9 positions agree with TRBD1. This CDR3 comprises 17 residues. The V gene end was trimmed by 5 bases and the J gene end by 2 bases; junction bases not matched to a gene: 13. CDR1 SGHVS and CDR2 FQNEAQ come from the germline V gene. The CDR3 loop is CASSATQGASIAYEQYF. The DNA for the CDR3 is TGTGCCAGCAGCGCAACACAGGGGGCGAGTATTGCCTACGAGCAGTACTTC.

This clonotype was seen many times. The CDR3 spells CASSSGGPIGDTQYF. The CDR3 DNA sequence: TGTGCCAGCAGCTCAGGAGGGCCAATCGGAGATACGCAGTATTTT. The chain joins TRBV13 to TRBJ2-3, with TRBD2 as a possible D gene (6 bases). CDR1 PRHDT and CDR2 FYEKMQ come from the germline V gene (reference sequence). The V end lost 4 bases, the J end lost 5 bases, and 16 bases lay between the germline ends. The CDR3 has 15 amino acids.

The chain recombines TRBV9 with TRBJ2-7, with 9 nucleotides matching TRBD1. This CDR3 comprises 15 residues. Germline values: CDR1 SGDLS, CDR2 YYNGEE. J lost 4 bases, V lost 0 bases, and 5 bases had no gene match. In DNA, the CDR3 is TGTGCCAGCAGCGTAGGGGGACAGGGTGCGTACGAGCAGTACTTC. Its translation: CASSVGGQGAYEQYF.

Only a few counts were recorded for this clonotype. V is TRBV6-5 and J is TRBJ2-5; D might be TRBD1 (5 bases). Germline assignment: CDR1 MNHEY and CDR2 SVGAGI. Trimming pared 5 bases from V and 2 bases from J, leaving 9 bases between. The CDR3 sequence is 13 residues long. Here the CDR3 reads CASSQGQQETQYF. The CDR3 DNA sequence: TGTGCCAGCAGTCAGGGTCAGCAAGAGACCCAGTACTTC.

The rearrangement uses TRBV6-5 and TRBJ1-1, with D unresolved. This CDR3 is 19 amino acids long. Trimming took off 5 bases at V and 0 bases at J, with 25 bases between the two ends. Germline V gene data show CDR1 as MNHEY and CDR2 as SVGAGI. The CDR3 sequence: CASSKSRDGQEFLNTEAFF. The CDR3 region has the DNA TGTGCCAGCAGTAAAAGCCGAGACGGGCAGGAGTTTTTGAACACTGAAGCTTTCTTT.

This rearrangement joins TRBV5-1 to TRBJ2-7; 12 bases are shared with TRBD2. The CDR3 consists of 18 residues. The germline CDR1 and CDR2 sequences are SGHRS and YFSETQ. V dropped 6 bases and J dropped 6; count of bases not matched to a gene: 19. The CDR3 nucleotides read TGCGCCAGCAACCCCGGACTAGCGGGATTAGTGGGCACCAGCGAGCAGTACTTC. Translating gives CASNPGLAGLVGTSEQYF.

This clonotype was counted once. In DNA, the CDR3 is TGCAGTGCTAGGGACATTACTTCCGAGCAGTACTTC. This encodes CSARDITSEQYF. This chain uses TRBV20-1 with TRBJ2-7, with D perhaps TRBD1 (5 bases). This CDR3 comprises 12 residues. Germline CDR1 reads DFQATT; CDR2 reads SNEGSKA (reference sequence). Trimming shortened V by 3 bases and J by 6 bases, and 12 bases separated the two germline ends.

The chain uses TRBV2 and TRBJ1-4; tentative D call: TRBD1 (5 bases). Per germline, CDR1 SNHLY and CDR2 FYNNEI. CDR3 length: 15 residues. Trimming left V 6 bases short and J 6 bases short, with 17 bases between. CDR3 coding DNA: TGTGCCAGCAGATTAAGACAGACTGTGTATGAAAAACTGTTTTTT. It codes for CASRLRQTVYEKLFF.

V usage is TRBV7-9 and J usage is TRBJ1-5, with a weak D call TRBD1 (6 bases). This CDR3 comprises 18 residues. V was clipped by 4 bases and J by 2 bases, with 21 bases between them. CDR1 is SEHNR, CDR2 FQNEAQ, per germline (reference sequence). CDR3 sequence reads: CASSSVPIQGGGNQPQHF. CDR3 DNA: TGTGCCAGCAGCTCAGTACCGATACAGGGCGGTGGCAATCAGCCCCAGCATTTT.

This clonotype has just a few counts. The V call is TRBV5-5, the J call TRBJ2-1, with unresolved D. Germline assignment: CDR1 SGHKS and CDR2 YYEKEE (reference sequence). V lost 0 bases, J lost 4 bases, and 11 bases lay in between. The CDR3 contains 15 residues. For the CDR3, the DNA is TGTGCCAGCAGCTTGGAGCCGGACCCTTACAATGAGCAGTTCTTC. Protein sequence: CASSLEPDPYNEQFF.

The chain is built from TRBV5-6 and TRBJ1-5; D is unresolved. Trimming left V 4 bases short and J 0 bases short, with 8 bases between. The CDR3 is made up of 14 amino acids. Germline CDR1 is SGHDT and CDR2 is YYEEEE. The CDR3 DNA reads as TGTGCCAGCAGCCGGATTTATAGCAATCAGCCCCAGCATTTT. The encoded protein is CASSRIYSNQPQHF.

The table lists this clonotype with a few counts. This CDR3 is CSATTESTEAFF. Here the CDR3 DNA reads TGCAGCGCCACGACGGAGAGCACTGAAGCTTTCTTT. This chain joins TRBV29-1 and TRBJ1-1; no clear D gene. There are 12 residues in the CDR3. Trimming took off 7 bases at V and 4 bases at J, with 13 bases between the two ends. Germline-derived CDR1 and CDR2 are SQVTM and ANQGSEA.

This chain connects TRBV5-1 to TRBJ1-2, with D unresolved. Trimming took 2 bases from V and 2 from J, leaving 13 bases between them. CDR1 and CDR2 from the germline V gene are SGHRS and YFSETQ. The CDR3 has 15 residues. The CDR3 DNA sequence: TGCGCCAGCAGCTTTCTAACGGGTGAAAACTATGGCTACACCTTC. This encodes CASSFLTGENYGYTF.

The chain couples TRBV18 to TRBJ2-5, with D possibly TRBD1 on 5 matching bases. The V end lost 0 bases, the J end lost 5 bases, and 16 bases lay between the germline ends. From germline, CDR1 is KGHSH and CDR2 LQKENI. This CDR3 spans 16 amino acids. The CDR3 protein is CASSPPLSGAAETQYF. In nucleotides, the CDR3 is TGTGCCAGCTCACCACCGTTAAGTGGGGCCGCGGAGACCCAGTACTTC.

V usage is TRBV15 and J usage is TRBJ2-7; 8 bases fit TRBD1. CDR1 and CDR2 (germline): LNHNV, YYDKDF (reference sequence). The CDR3 is made up of 15 amino acids. V gave up 2 bases and J gave up 4 bases; unmatched junction bases: 7. The CDR3 is CATSRSPGQAYEQYF. In DNA form, the CDR3 reads TGTGCCACCAGCAGATCCCCGGGACAGGCTTACGAGCAGTACTTC.